This T cell receptor beta chain emerged from a study of T cells after yellow fever vaccination. This CDR3 has 15 residues. CDR1 is MNHEY and CDR2 is SVGEGT in the germline V gene. V lost 6 bases, J lost 5 bases, and 13 bases stayed unmatched. Template switching by 5'RACE produced TCR cDNA, adding a universal primer site and UMIs. TCRdb itself ran the 5' RACE reads through MiXCR, one entry per CDR3 protein. The data contain some 500,000 distinct CDR3 sequences, approximately 15% of them seen just once; the ten biggest clones take up around 15%. This chain links TRBV6-2 or TRBV6-3 with TRBJ2-7; TRBD1 matches 7 bases. The sequence derives from a young man who received the YFV17D yellow fever vaccine. The source was PBMCs, collected on the day of the yellow fever booster vaccination. The CDR3 loop reads CASRPITGVVDEQYF. As DNA, the CDR3 is TGTGCCAGCAGACCGATCACAGGGGTCGTGGACGAGCAGTACTTC.